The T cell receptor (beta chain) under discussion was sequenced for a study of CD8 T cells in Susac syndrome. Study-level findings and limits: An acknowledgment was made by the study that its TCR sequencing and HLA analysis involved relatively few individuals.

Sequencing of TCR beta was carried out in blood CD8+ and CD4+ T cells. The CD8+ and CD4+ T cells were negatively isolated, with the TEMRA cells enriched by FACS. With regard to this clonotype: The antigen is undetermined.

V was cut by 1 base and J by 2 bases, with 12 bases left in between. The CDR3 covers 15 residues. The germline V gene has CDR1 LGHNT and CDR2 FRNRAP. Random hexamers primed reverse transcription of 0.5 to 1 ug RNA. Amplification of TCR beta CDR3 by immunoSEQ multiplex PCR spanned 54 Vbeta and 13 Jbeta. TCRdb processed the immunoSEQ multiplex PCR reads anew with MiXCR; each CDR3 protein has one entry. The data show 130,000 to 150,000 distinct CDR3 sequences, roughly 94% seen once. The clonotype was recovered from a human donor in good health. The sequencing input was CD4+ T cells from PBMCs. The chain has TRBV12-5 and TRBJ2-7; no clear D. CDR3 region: CASGLGDTKTYEQYF. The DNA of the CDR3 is TGTGCTAGTGGTTTGGGTGACACAAAAACCTACGAGCAGTACTTC. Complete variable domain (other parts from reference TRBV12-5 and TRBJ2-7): DARVTQTPRHKVTEMGQEVTMRCQPILGHNTVFWYRQTMMQGLELLAYFRNRAPLDDSGMPKDRFSAEMPDATLATLKIQPSEPRDSAVYFCASGLGDTKTYEQYFGPGTRLTVT.